These T cell receptor beta chains were read from a single sample in a study of PD-L1 blockade in urothelial cancer. Only in-frame clones appear in the TCRdb table, and some are missing; sequencing was by immunoSEQ multiplex PCR. The data contain 70,000 to 90,000 clones, under 90% of them singletons. Source: PBMCs, taken around atezolizumab (anti-PD-L1) treatment. Every receptor here comes from a man aged 60 to 69 with urothelial cancer. The CDR3 runs from the conserved cysteine through the conserved F or W. Each record gives: V gene, D gene, J gene, clone size, CDR3 protein, CDR3 DNA. The D gene is left open where the match is weak. Part of the rows lack a size; the others show once, few, many or a class for expanded clones.

TRBV7-2	TRBD2	TRBJ2-1	.	CASSLGLAGIYNEQFF	TGTGCCAGCAGCTTAGGACTAGCGGGAATTTACAATGAGCAGTTCTTC
TRBV19	.	TRBJ1-5	.	CASSITWVGRGSPYSNQPQHF	TGTGCCAGTAGTATAACTTGGGTGGGCAGGGGCTCCCCCTATAGCAATCAGCCCCAGCATTTT
TRBV7-3	.	TRBJ2-4	few	CASSLSPSDIQYF	TGTGCCAGCAGCTTAAGTCCCTCGGACATTCAGTACTTC
TRBV4-1	.	TRBJ1-2	.	CASSQADAANYGYTF	TGCGCCAGCAGCCAAGCTGATGCAGCTAACTATGGCTACACCTTC
TRBV28	.	TRBJ2-3	.	CASGLAATITDTQYF	TGTGCCAGTGGCCTGGCGGCTACCATCACAGATACGCAGTATTTT
TRBV6-5	TRBD1	TRBJ1-1	once	CASSLNRGTEAFF	TGTGCCAGCAGTTTGAACAGGGGCACTGAAGCTTTCTTT
TRBV19	.	TRBJ1-2	few	CASTIGLDSYGYTF	TGTGCCAGTACGATTGGGCTCGATTCCTATGGCTACACCTTC
TRBV28	TRBD2	TRBJ2-7	.	CASTRSGGSSYEQYF	TGTGCCAGCACCCGGAGCGGGGGAAGCTCCTACGAGCAGTACTTC
TRBV10-3	.	TRBJ1-2	.	CAISADGAYGYTF	TGTGCCATCAGTGCGGATGGGGCCTATGGCTACACCTTC
TRBV28	.	TRBJ1-5	.	CASSLGAALNQPQHF	TGTGCCAGCAGTTTAGGGGCAGCCCTTAATCAGCCCCAGCATTTT
TRBV29-1	.	TRBJ2-3	.	CSVRGGGGTDTQYF	TGCAGCGTTAGGGGGGGCGGTGGCACAGATACGCAGTATTTT
TRBV18	.	TRBJ1-5	.	CASSPPGIDGNQPQHF	TGTGCCAGCTCACCTCCGGGGATTGACGGCAATCAGCCCCAGCATTTT
TRBV25-1	TRBD1	TRBJ1-1	.	CASSDTDRHYEAFF	TGTGCCAGCAGTGATACGGACAGGCACTATGAAGCTTTCTTT
TRBV7-2	TRBD1	TRBJ2-2	.	CASSLETGLGELFF	TGTGCCAGCAGCTTAGAGACAGGGCTTGGGGAGCTGTTTTTT
TRBV7-2	TRBD2	TRBJ2-5	once	CASSPRLAGGGETQYF	TGTGCCAGCAGCCCCCGACTAGCGGGAGGGGGAGAGACCCAGTACTTC
TRBV28	.	TRBJ2-2	once	CASSFDRLTGELFF	TGTGCCAGCAGTTTCGACAGACTCACCGGGGAGCTGTTTTTT
TRBV27	TRBD1	TRBJ1-4	.	CASSLWGRGRPATNEKLFF	TGTGCCAGCAGTTTATGGGGCAGGGGGCGCCCAGCAACTAATGAAAAACTGTTTTTT
TRBV5-1	TRBD2	TRBJ2-3	.	CASSLTPSGRATDTQYF	TGCGCCAGCAGCTTGACCCCTAGCGGGAGAGCCACAGATACGCAGTATTTT
TRBV19	.	TRBJ1-2	few	CASRPGVGGYTF	TGTGCCAGTAGACCAGGGGTGGGCGGCTACACCTTC
TRBV28	.	TRBJ1-4	.	CASKPLNEKLFF	TGTGCCAGCAAACCCCTAAATGAAAAACTGTTTTTT
TRBV29-1	.	TRBJ1-1	.	CSAARNTEAFF	TGCAGCGCCGCCAGGAACACTGAAGCTTTCTTT
TRBV6-5	.	TRBJ2-2	.	CASSKEGVAGELFF	TGTGCCAGCAGTAAAGAGGGGGTCGCCGGGGAGCTGTTTTTT
TRBV6-1	.	TRBJ1-5	.	CASSVRGDQPQHF	TGTGCCAGCAGTGTCAGGGGTGATCAGCCCCAGCATTTT
TRBV15	.	TRBJ2-7	.	CATSIAGREQYF	TGTGCCACCAGCATTGCAGGGAGGGAGCAGTACTTC
TRBV7-2	TRBD2	TRBJ2-3	.	CASSFFSGGIDTQYF	TGTGCCAGCAGCTTTTTTAGCGGGGGTATAGATACGCAGTATTTT
TRBV2	TRBD2	TRBJ2-5	.	CASSAGLAGGIQETQYF	TGTGCCAGCAGCGCGGGACTAGCGGGGGGTATCCAAGAGACCCAGTACTTC
TRBV19	.	TRBJ1-1	few	CASSHPSGLNTEAFF	TGTGCCAGTAGTCACCCCTCAGGCCTGAACACTGAAGCTTTCTTT
TRBV30	.	TRBJ2-7	.	CAWSVTREQYF	TGTGCCTGGAGTGTGACTAGAGAGCAGTACTTC
TRBV11-2	.	TRBJ2-7	.	CASSLTAGREQYF	TGTGCCAGCAGCTTGACGGCAGGCAGGGAGCAGTACTTC
TRBV6-5	TRBD1	TRBJ1-1	.	CASSRGLNTEAFF	TGTGCCAGCAGCAGGGGGCTCAACACTGAAGCTTTCTTT
TRBV4-2	TRBD1	TRBJ1-1	.	CASRGGSMNTEAFF	TGTGCCAGCAGAGGGGGCAGCATGAACACTGAAGCTTTCTTT
TRBV10-3	.	TRBJ1-2	.	CAISDGETGMYGYTF	TGTGCCATCAGTGATGGTGAGACGGGGATGTATGGCTACACCTTC
TRBV9	TRBD2	TRBJ2-2	few	CASSVRTSGANTGELFF	TGTGCCAGCAGCGTAAGGACTAGCGGGGCGAACACCGGGGAGCTGTTTTTT
TRBV4-1	TRBD1	TRBJ1-5	.	CASSQERTGNQPQHF	TGCGCCAGCAGCCAAGAAAGGACAGGGAATCAGCCCCAGCATTTT
TRBV30	.	TRBJ2-3	.	CAWSSGADTQYF	TGTGCCTGGAGTTCCGGGGCAGATACGCAGTATTTT
TRBV28	TRBD2	TRBJ2-7	.	CASSLGGGGYEQYF	TGTGCCAGCAGTTTGGGAGGCGGGGGCTACGAGCAGTACTTC
TRBV29-1	.	TRBJ2-6	.	CSVLQGSGANVLTF	TGCAGCGTATTACAGGGTTCGGGGGCCAACGTCCTGACTTTC